This TCR beta chain was documented in a study of T cell responses to AZD1222 COVID-19 vaccine. Whole-study findings and limits: At 160-218 and 743-854, vaccine-associated CD4 TCRs were dominant, and they spanned spike. Donors skewed white British and female; clonal diversity was possibly underestimated.

To note about this clone: The target antigen is unknown.

Germline V gene sequence: CDR1 MNHEY, CDR2 SVGEGT. Germline trimming cut 5 bases from V and 2 bases from J; bases unmatched to any gene: 10. The CDR3 sequence is 16 residues long. Using immunoSEQ multiplex PCR, the repertoire was profiled, and TCRdb retains in-frame clones only, with some absent. The sample consists of 35,000 to 55,000 clones, 83% of them appearing once. The gene calls are TRBV6-2 or TRBV6-3 and TRBJ2-7; TRBD1 matches 9 bases. The sample here was peripheral blood, taken on day 0 of AZD1222 vaccination. This receptor was obtained from an adult in good health. DNA of the CDR3: TGTGCCAGCAGTGGCTCTTCGGGACAGGGTCCCTACGAGCAGTACTTC. This sequence encodes CASSGSSGQGPYEQYF.